This T cell receptor beta chain was captured by sequencing in a study of Ad26.COV2.S vaccination and SARS-CoV-2 variants. Some clones are missing from TCRdb's copy, which holds only in-frame ones; the method was immunoSEQ multiplex PCR. The sample carries some 350,000 clones, around 90% recorded once. CDR3 length: 17 amino acids. Germline lookup yields CDR1 KGHSH and CDR2 LQKENI. Trimming pared 3 bases from V and 8 bases from J, leaving 22 bases between. Sample treatment: some 20 received Ad26.COV2.S at low or high dose, single or two shots; about 5 received placebo; per-sample allocation not given. At day 63 after the first vaccine or placebo injection, samples were drawn. The donor's status was that of an adult aged 18-55 years in Boston. Vaccination used an Ad26 vector expressing Wuhan-strain SARS-CoV-2 spike. Notes on this clone: Its cognate antigen is unknown.

The study's findings and limits: Substantial breadth was reportedly displayed by spike-specific CD8+ and CD4+ T cell responses after vaccination. Possibly, TCR breadth and depth analyses underestimated total T cell responses.

The source is a person aged 18-60 years who received the Ad26.COV2.S COVID-19 vaccine or a placebo. This specimen was peripheral blood, taken in a trial of Ad26.COV2.S vaccine versus placebo. The chain couples TRBV18 to TRBJ2-2; a weak D match, TRBD1 (6 bases). The DNA for the CDR3 is TGTGCCAGCTCACCGCCCGCTGAGGGACAACCCGAGGGGGAGCTGTTTTTT. It is translated as CASSPPAEGQPEGELFF.